This is a list of T cell receptor beta chains from one sample in a study of Tregs in tolerant kidney transplant recipients. Repertoires were generated with immunoSEQ multiplex PCR, while TCRdb's copy carries only in-frame clones and drops some. This sample has 50,000 to 75,000 clones, with 98% found just once. Sample: Tregs from blood, taken before the transplant. The receptor set was obtained from a human donor who received a combined kidney and bone marrow transplant. CDR3s include the opening cysteine and the closing phenylalanine or tryptophan.

V gene	CDR3 protein
TRBV5-1	CASSRVAITLAKNIQYF
TRBV7-9	CASSLQANYGYTF
TRBV5-1	CASSLFGTGGAGYSGYTF
TRBV11-2	CASSLAGFGTGELFF
TRBV7-9	CASSPDRGWSDTQYF
TRBV4-3	CASSQDHRPAAEAFF
TRBV5-1	CASSLGTSVYF
TRBV5-8	CASSSPDSGGELFF
TRBV2	CASRQEASNYGYTF
TRBV6-5	CASNRGATDTQYF
TRBV15	CATSREAPGHRNQPQHF
TRBV28	CASSFWDSTSPLHF
TRBV18	CASSPGQASTYEQYF
TRBV28	CASRRQGFSIEQYF
TRBV5-4	CASSPGTGVGEQYF
TRBV7-3	CASSLNAPPSGRDLHF
TRBV7-2	CASSPRTGRHSPLHF
TRBV7-8	CASSLAQGVFLDF
TRBV20-1	CSARVVETQYF
TRBV5-1	CASSLPGGGAYEQYF
TRBV28	CASSKGGQSLSPQHF
TRBV6-5	CASSLRDSYNEQFF
TRBV11-3	CASRGTGAYLTEAFF
TRBV6-6	CASSRQRMNTEAFF
TRBV15	CATSRVRGQGAFF
TRBV5-8	CASSWMASGGVTDTQYF